The 10 T cell receptor beta chains below all came from one sample that was sequenced in a study of cytomegalovirus exposure and HLA in healthy donors. Primers included in the PCR were 60 Vbeta and 13 Jbeta primers. The assay was immunoSEQ multiplex PCR, and TCRdb's table has in-frame clones only and misses some. This sample yields 130,000 to 150,000 clones, of which just under 85% are seen a single time; approximately 9.7% belongs to the top ten. Sequenced: PBMCs. All receptors come from a woman in her sixties or seventies in good health and CMV-seropositive.

The chain carries TRBV5-1 and TRBJ1-2; TRBD1 agrees at 9 bases. J gave up 8 bases and V 0 bases, and 2 bases lay outside the gene matches. CDR3 length: 13 residues. CDR1 and CDR2 (germline): SGHRS, YFSETQ. The CDR3 reads CASSLDGTGGYTF. CDR3 nucleotides: TGCGCCAGCAGCTTGGACGGGACAGGGGGCTACACCTTC.

This clone was observed once. The chain is built from TRBV6-6 and TRBJ1-5; a weak D match, TRBD1 (5 bases). The germline V gene encodes CDR1 MNHNY and CDR2 SVGAGI (reference sequence). The CDR3 extends over 15 amino acids. V was trimmed by 7 bases and J by 0 bases, leaving 13 bases between them. The CDR3 here is CASNRQRDSNQPQHF. As DNA, the CDR3 is TGTGCCAGCAACCGACAGCGAGATAGCAATCAGCCCCAGCATTTT.

CDR3 sequence (DNA): TGTGCCAGCAGCTTAAAGGCTTGGGCAAACACCTACGAGCAGTACTTC. It encodes CASSLKAWANTYEQYF. This chain uses TRBV11-2 with TRBJ2-7; no definite D call. The germline V gene has CDR1 SGHAT and CDR2 FQNNGV. The V and J ends lost 2 bases and 2 bases respectively, with 16 bases between them. The CDR3 loop spans 16 amino acids.

The chain combines TRBV7-2 with TRBJ1-2; unclear D gene. Between the trimmed V and J ends, which lost 6 bases and 4 bases, there was a span of 18 bases. Germline V gene sequence: CDR1 SGHTA, CDR2 FQGNSA. This CDR3 spans 15 amino acids. The CDR3 region is CASRTSIGTTYGYTF. The CDR3 region has the DNA TGTGCCAGCAGGACTTCGATTGGCACAACCTATGGCTACACCTTC. The variable domain in full, with the rest retrieved from reference TRBV7-2 and TRBJ1-2, is GAGVSQSPSNKVTEKGKDVELRCDPISGHTALYWYRQSLGQGLEFLIYFQGNSAPDKSGLPSDRFSAERTGGSVSTLTIQRTQQEDSAVYLCASRTSIGTTYGYTFGSGTRLTVV.

V is TRBV2 and J is TRBJ2-7, with 10 positions matching TRBD2. CDR1 and CDR2 from the germline V gene are SNHLY and FYNNEI. CDR3 length: 15 amino acids. V dropped 8 bases and J dropped 4; count of bases not matched to a gene: 11. In DNA form, the CDR3 reads TGTGCCAGCGTGGGAAGCGGGGGGGGACTTTACGAGCAGTACTTC. It codes for CASVGSGGGLYEQYF.

The J gene is TRBJ2-1, the V gene TRBV10-2, with D perhaps TRBD1 (5 bases). V dropped 4 bases and J dropped 9 bases, with 16 bases sitting between them. This CDR3 is built from 14 residues. Per germline, CDR1 WSHSY and CDR2 SAAADI. CDR3 residues: CASSVGRAQGEQFF. The CDR3 DNA reads as TGCGCCAGCAGTGTAGGTAGGGCCCAGGGTGAGCAGTTCTTC.

The V gene is TRBV7-3, the J gene TRBJ2-1; 7 bases fit TRBD2. CDR3 length: 15 amino acids. Looked up from germline, CDR1 is SGHTA and CDR2 is FQGTGA. The V segment lost 5 bases and the J segment 9 bases; nucleotides outside the gene matches: 13. In DNA, the CDR3 is TGTGCCAGCAGCCCAGCGGGACTCGGCGAGGGTGAGCAGTTCTTC. It yields the protein CASSPAGLGEGEQFF.

This chain uses TRBV10-3 with TRBJ1-3; D is ambiguous. Germline CDR1 reads ENHRY; CDR2 reads SYGVKD. The CDR3 runs to 12 residues. Trimming shortened V by 8 bases and J by 2 bases, and 7 bases separated the two germline ends. The CDR3 DNA reads as TGTGCCATCGCGGTTACTGGAAACACCATATATTTT. This sequence encodes CAIAVTGNTIYF.

The rearrangement joins TRBV28 to TRBJ2-1; 8 positions match TRBD1. The CDR3 runs 16 residues. Germline V CDR1 and CDR2: MDHEN, SYDVKM. V lost 5 bases to trimming and J lost 4 bases; unmatched junction nucleotides: 10. The CDR3 loop is CASSPRQGRTYNEQFF. The CDR3 region has the DNA TGTGCCAGCAGTCCCCGACAGGGGCGAACGTACAATGAGCAGTTCTTC. The full variable domain, completed using reference TRBV28 and TRBJ2-1, is DVKVTQSSRYLVKRTGEKVFLECVQDMDHENMFWYRQDPGLGLRLIYFSYDVKMKEKGDIPEGYSVSREKKERFSLILESASTNQTSMYLCASSPRQGRTYNEQFFGPGTRLTVL.

The rearrangement uses TRBV5-6 and TRBJ2-5; a possible D gene is TRBD1 (5 bases). The J call may be faulty, since TRBJ2-7 better matches the DNA end. This CDR3 has 14 amino acids. CDR1 is SGHDT and CDR2 is YYEEEE in the germline V gene. The CDR3 region is CASSLDRNPYEQYF. The CDR3 nucleotides are TGTGCCAGCAGCTTGGACAGGAACCCCTACGAGCAGTACTTC.